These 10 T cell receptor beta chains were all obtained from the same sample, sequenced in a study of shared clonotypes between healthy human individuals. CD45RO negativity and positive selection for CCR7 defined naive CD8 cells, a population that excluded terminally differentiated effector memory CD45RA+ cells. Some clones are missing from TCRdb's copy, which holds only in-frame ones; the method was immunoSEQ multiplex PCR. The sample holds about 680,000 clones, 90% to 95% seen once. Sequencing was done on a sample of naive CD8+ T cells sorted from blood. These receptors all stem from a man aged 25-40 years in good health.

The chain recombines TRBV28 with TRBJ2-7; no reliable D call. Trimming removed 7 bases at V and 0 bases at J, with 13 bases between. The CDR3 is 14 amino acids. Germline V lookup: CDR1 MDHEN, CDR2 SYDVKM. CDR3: CASTTRVFSYEQYF. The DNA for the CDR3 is TGTGCCAGCACGACGCGAGTCTTCTCCTACGAGCAGTACTTC.

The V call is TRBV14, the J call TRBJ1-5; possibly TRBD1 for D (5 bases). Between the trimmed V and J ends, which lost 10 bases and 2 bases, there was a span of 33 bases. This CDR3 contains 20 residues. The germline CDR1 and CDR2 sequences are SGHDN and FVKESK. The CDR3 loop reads CATSRGGTGLLESCNQPQHF. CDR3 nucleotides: TGTGCCACCTCCCGGGGCGGGACGGGATTACTGGAATCATGCAATCAGCCCCAGCATTTT.

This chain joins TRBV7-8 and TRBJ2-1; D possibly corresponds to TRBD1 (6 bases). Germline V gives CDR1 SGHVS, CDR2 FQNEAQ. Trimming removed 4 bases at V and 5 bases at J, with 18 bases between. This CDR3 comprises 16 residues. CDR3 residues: CASSSGAGLADNEQFF. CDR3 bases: TGTGCCAGCAGCTCAGGGGCAGGGTTGGCTGACAATGAGCAGTTCTTC.

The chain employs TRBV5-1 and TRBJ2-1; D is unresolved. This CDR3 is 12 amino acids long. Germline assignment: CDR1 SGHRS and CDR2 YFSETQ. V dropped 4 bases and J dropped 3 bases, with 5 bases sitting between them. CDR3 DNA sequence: TGCGCCAGCAGCCCAAACTACAATGAGCAGTTCTTC. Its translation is CASSPNYNEQFF.

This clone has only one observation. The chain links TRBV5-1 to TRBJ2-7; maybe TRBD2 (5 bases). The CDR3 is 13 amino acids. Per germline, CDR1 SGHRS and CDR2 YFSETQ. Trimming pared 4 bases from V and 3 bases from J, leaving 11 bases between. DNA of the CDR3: TGCGCCAGCAGCGTGGAACTAGTCTACGAGCAGTACTTC. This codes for CASSVELVYEQYF. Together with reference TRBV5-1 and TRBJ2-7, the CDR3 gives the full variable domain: KAGVTQTPRYLIKTRGQQVTLSCSPISGHRSVSWYQQTPGQGLQFLFEYFSETQRNKGNFPGRFSGRQFSNSRSEMNVSTLELGDSALYLCASSVELVYEQYFGPGTRLTVT.

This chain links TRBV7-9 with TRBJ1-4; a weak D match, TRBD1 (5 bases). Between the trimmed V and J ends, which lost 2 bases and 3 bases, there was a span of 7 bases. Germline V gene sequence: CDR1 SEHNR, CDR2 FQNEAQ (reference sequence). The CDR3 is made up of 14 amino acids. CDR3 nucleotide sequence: TGTGCCAGCAGCTTACTGGGGGCTAATGAAAAACTGTTTTTT. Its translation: CASSLLGANEKLFF.

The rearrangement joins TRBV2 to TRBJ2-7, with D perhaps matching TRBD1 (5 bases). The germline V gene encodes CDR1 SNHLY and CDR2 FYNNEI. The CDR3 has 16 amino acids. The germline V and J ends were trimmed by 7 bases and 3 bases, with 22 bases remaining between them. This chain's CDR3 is CASKGSSDTAIYEQYF. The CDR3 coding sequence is TGTGCCAGCAAGGGGTCCTCGGACACGGCGATCTACGAGCAGTACTTC.

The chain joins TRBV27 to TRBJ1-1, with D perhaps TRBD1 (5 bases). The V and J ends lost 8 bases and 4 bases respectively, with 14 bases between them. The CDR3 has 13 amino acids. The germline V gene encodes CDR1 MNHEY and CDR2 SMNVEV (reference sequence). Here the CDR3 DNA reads TGTGCCAGCGCATTGGGACCTTCCACTGAAGCTTTCTTT. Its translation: CASALGPSTEAFF.

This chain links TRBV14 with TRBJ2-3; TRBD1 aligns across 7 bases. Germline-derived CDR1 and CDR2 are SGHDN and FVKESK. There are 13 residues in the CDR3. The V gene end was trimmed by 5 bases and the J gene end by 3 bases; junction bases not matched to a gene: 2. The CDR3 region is CASSEQGTDTQYF. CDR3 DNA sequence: TGTGCCAGCAGCGAACAGGGGACAGATACGCAGTATTTT.

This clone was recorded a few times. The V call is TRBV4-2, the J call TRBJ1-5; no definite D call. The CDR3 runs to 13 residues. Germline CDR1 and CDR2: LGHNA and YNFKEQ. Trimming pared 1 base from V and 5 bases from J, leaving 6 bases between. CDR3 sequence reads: CASSQVGDQPQHF. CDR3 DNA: TGTGCCAGCAGCCAAGTTGGGGATCAGCCCCAGCATTTT.